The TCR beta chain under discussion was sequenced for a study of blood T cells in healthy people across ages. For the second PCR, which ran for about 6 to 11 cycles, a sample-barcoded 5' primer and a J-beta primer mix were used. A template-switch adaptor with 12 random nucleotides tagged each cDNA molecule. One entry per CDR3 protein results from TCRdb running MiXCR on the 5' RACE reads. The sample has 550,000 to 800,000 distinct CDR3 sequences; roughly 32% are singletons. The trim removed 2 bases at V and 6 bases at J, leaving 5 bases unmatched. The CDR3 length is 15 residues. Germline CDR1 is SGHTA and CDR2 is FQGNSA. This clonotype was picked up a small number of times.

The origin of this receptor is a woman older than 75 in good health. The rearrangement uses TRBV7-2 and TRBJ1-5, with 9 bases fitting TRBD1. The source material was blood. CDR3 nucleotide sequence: TGTGCCAGCAGCTTAAAGACAGGGGGGAGTCAGCCCCAGCATTTT. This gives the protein CASSLKTGGSQPQHF.